These T cell receptor beta chains were read from a single sample in a study of early T cells in non-severe SARS-CoV-2 infection. TCRdb ran MiXCR on the 5' RACE reads and lists one entry per CDR3 protein. The sample has 60,000 to 65,000 distinct CDR3 sequences; approximately 9.2% are singletons. Sequencing was performed on whole blood, taken at baseline. The receptor set was obtained from an adult who was a healthcare worker with PCR-confirmed SARS-CoV-2 infection or an uninfected control (not recorded which). The CDR3 runs from the conserved cysteine through the conserved F or W. A D gene is named only where the DNA matches it firmly. Clone size is stated in some rows and not others, as once, few, many or a class when expanded.

abundance: .
j_gene: TRBJ1-1
v_gene: TRBV7-9
d_gene: .
CDR3nt: TGTGCCAGCCGAGAGGGGTCGAACACTGAAGCTTTCTTT
CDR3aa: CASREGSNTEAFF

abundance: .
j_gene: TRBJ1-2
v_gene: TRBV3-1
d_gene: .
CDR3nt: TGTGCCAGCAGCCTTAAGGGAATCGGTTGGTATGGCTACACCTTC
CDR3aa: CASSLKGIGWYGYTF

abundance: .
j_gene: TRBJ1-2
v_gene: TRBV19
d_gene: .
CDR3nt: TGTGCCAGTAGTATTCCGACGGCGGGGGCATATGGCTACACCTTC
CDR3aa: CASSIPTAGAYGYTF

abundance: many
j_gene: TRBJ1-2
v_gene: TRBV7-9
d_gene: .
CDR3nt: TGTGCCAGCAGCCGCCGGGACAAATCATTCGGAGATGGCTACACCTTC
CDR3aa: CASSRRDKSFGDGYTF

abundance: few
j_gene: TRBJ2-1
v_gene: TRBV6-5
d_gene: TRBD1
CDR3nt: TGTGCCAGCAGTTACGACGACAGGGGCAATGAGCAGTTCTTC
CDR3aa: CASSYDDRGNEQFF

abundance: few
j_gene: TRBJ2-1
v_gene: TRBV5-1
d_gene: .
CDR3nt: TGCGCCAGCAGCTCCGAGCGGGCTAAGTACAATGAGCAGTTCTTC
CDR3aa: CASSSERAKYNEQFF

abundance: many
j_gene: TRBJ2-7
v_gene: TRBV15
d_gene: TRBD2
CDR3nt: TGTGCCACCAGCAGAGCACTAGCGGGATCATACGAGCAGTACTTC
CDR3aa: CATSRALAGSYEQYF

abundance: .
j_gene: TRBJ2-1
v_gene: TRBV11-2
d_gene: .
CDR3nt: TGTGCCAGCAGCTTAGATTTAGGAAGAATACGGAATGAGCAGTTCTTC
CDR3aa: CASSLDLGRIRNEQFF

abundance: few
j_gene: TRBJ2-7
v_gene: TRBV5-1
d_gene: .
CDR3nt: TGCGCCAGCAGCCCCCGAGGGCCGGGGCAAGAGGTAGGAACCTACGAGCAGTACTTC
CDR3aa: CASSPRGPGQEVGTYEQYF

abundance: .
j_gene: TRBJ2-3
v_gene: TRBV6-6
d_gene: TRBD2
CDR3nt: TGTGCCAGCAGTTTCGGAGTAGCGGGAGGCTCAGATACGCAGTATTTT
CDR3aa: CASSFGVAGGSDTQYF

abundance: .
j_gene: TRBJ2-4
v_gene: TRBV20-1
d_gene: TRBD2
CDR3nt: TGCAGTGCTAGCCCTAGCGGGAGTGCAGCCAAAAACATTCAGTACTTC
CDR3aa: CSASPSGSAAKNIQYF

abundance: .
j_gene: TRBJ1-1
v_gene: TRBV29-1
d_gene: TRBD1
CDR3nt: TGCAGCGCGCGAACAGGGGGGAACACTGAAGCTTTCTTT
CDR3aa: CSARTGGNTEAFF

abundance: .
j_gene: TRBJ2-7
v_gene: TRBV12-3/TRBV12-4
d_gene: TRBD2
CDR3nt: TGTGCCAGCAGTTTAAATGCGGGAGGGACCGAGCAGTACTTC
CDR3aa: CASSLNAGGTEQYF

abundance: many
j_gene: TRBJ2-2
v_gene: TRBV13
d_gene: TRBD2
CDR3nt: TGTGCCAGCAGCGCGGGGGCCGGGGAGCTGTTTTTT
CDR3aa: CASSAGAGELFF

abundance: medium-sized
j_gene: TRBJ2-3
v_gene: TRBV7-3
d_gene: .
CDR3nt: TGTGCCAGCAGCTTAGGGCAGTACACAGATACGCAGTATTTT
CDR3aa: CASSLGQYTDTQYF

abundance: .
j_gene: TRBJ2-4
v_gene: TRBV7-2
d_gene: TRBD2
CDR3nt: TGTGCCAGCAGCCCGGAGGCCAGCGGGAGTCCCAAAAACATTCAGTACTTC
CDR3aa: CASSPEASGSPKNIQYF

abundance: .
j_gene: TRBJ2-1
v_gene: TRBV12-3/TRBV12-4
d_gene: .
CDR3nt: TGTGCCAGCAGTTCCAGTGGGGGCCTGGGGTACAATGAGCAGTTCTTC
CDR3aa: CASSSSGGLGYNEQFF

abundance: few
j_gene: TRBJ2-7
v_gene: TRBV5-1
d_gene: .
CDR3nt: TGCGCCAGCAGCTTGGGACTCCTGACCTACGAGCAGTACTTC
CDR3aa: CASSLGLLTYEQYF

abundance: few
j_gene: TRBJ2-7
v_gene: TRBV7-8
d_gene: .
CDR3nt: TGTGCCAGCAGCTTAGGTGTAAATAGGGGGGAGCAGTACTTC
CDR3aa: CASSLGVNRGEQYF

abundance: .
j_gene: TRBJ2-1
v_gene: TRBV5-4
d_gene: .
CDR3nt: TGTGCCAGCAGGGAAAGGGAGAATGATGAGCAGTTCTTC
CDR3aa: CASRERENDEQFF